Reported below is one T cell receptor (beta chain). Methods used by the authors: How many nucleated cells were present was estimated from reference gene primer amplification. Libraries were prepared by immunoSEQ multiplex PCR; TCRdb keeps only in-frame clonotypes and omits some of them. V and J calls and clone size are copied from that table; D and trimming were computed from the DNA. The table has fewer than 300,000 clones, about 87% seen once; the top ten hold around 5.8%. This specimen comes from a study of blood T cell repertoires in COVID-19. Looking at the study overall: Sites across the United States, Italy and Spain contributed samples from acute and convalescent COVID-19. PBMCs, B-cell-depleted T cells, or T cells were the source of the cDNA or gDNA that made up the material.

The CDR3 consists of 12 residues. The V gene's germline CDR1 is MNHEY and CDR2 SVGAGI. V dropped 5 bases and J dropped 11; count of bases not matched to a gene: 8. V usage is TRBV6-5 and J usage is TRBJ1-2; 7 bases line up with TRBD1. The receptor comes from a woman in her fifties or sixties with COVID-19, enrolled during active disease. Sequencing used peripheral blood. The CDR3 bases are TGTGCCAGCAGTCCCAGGGGACAGATATACACCTTC. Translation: CASSPRGQIYTF.